This T cell receptor beta chain emerged from a study of identical twins. After removal of 4 bases from V and 6 bases from J, the junction contained 11 bases not matched to a gene. This CDR3 is built from 17 residues. The germline V gene encodes CDR1 SGHTS and CDR2 YDEGEE. Study-level findings and limits: Conclusions were based on cross-sectional statistical analysis, without following the same donors.

Each CDR3 protein is one row after TCRdb ran MiXCR on the 5' RACE reads. The sample consists of about 530,000 distinct CDR3 sequences, approximately 20% of them appearing once. A note on this clonotype: The antigen is undetermined.

These data are also associated with another study on yellow fever vaccine responses in identical twins.

V is TRBV5-8 and J is TRBJ2-1, with 12 bases matching TRBD2. The receptor was derived from a woman under 30 in good health. The material sequenced was CD4+ T cells sorted from blood. CDR3 in amino acids: CASSKKGLAGLLNEQFF. Here the CDR3 DNA reads TGTGCCAGCAGCAAAAAGGGACTAGCGGGTCTTCTCAATGAGCAGTTCTTC.